This entry lists 24 T cell receptor beta chains sequenced from one sample in a study of blood T cell repertoires in COVID-19. Only in-frame clones appear in the TCRdb table, and some are missing; sequencing was by immunoSEQ multiplex PCR. The sample contains approximately 360,000 clones, around 87% of which appear only once. Sequencing was carried out using PBMCs or T cells enriched from blood (not recorded which). All receptors derive from a man aged 40-55 years in a cohort exposed to, infected with or recovered from COVID-19 (not recorded which).

J is TRBJ2-3 and V is TRBV7-2, with D uncertain. Germline values: CDR1 SGHTA, CDR2 FQGNSA. CDR3 size: 14 residues. The V and J ends lost 3 bases and 5 bases respectively, with 12 bases between them. CDR3 sequence reads: CASSFFPVGDTQYF. Here the CDR3 DNA reads TGTGCCAGCAGCTTTTTTCCGGTTGGAGATACGCAGTATTTT.

The V call is TRBV19, the J call TRBJ2-7, with D possibly being TRBD1 (6 bases). This CDR3 has 13 amino acids. With 4 bases removed from V and 4 bases from J, the gap between germline ends came to 11 bases. Looked up from germline, CDR1 is LNHDA and CDR2 is SQIVND (reference sequence). The CDR3 DNA reads as TGTGCCAGTAGTAAAACAGGGTTTTACGAGCAGTACTTC. The encoded protein is CASSKTGFYEQYF.

J is TRBJ2-2 and V is TRBV7-3; 9 bases are a match to TRBD2. With V trimmed by 6 bases and J by 0 bases, 11 bases remained unmatched. Germline V gene lookup returns CDR1 SGHTA and CDR2 FQGTGA. This CDR3 contains 18 residues. The CDR3 spells CASSLKSGRLANTGELFF. CDR3 DNA: TGTGCCAGCAGTCTAAAGAGCGGGAGGCTAGCGAACACCGGGGAGCTGTTTTTT. Variable domain in full (rest from reference TRBV7-3 and TRBJ2-2): GAGVSQTPSNKVTEKGKYVELRCDPISGHTALYWYRQSLGQGPEFLIYFQGTGAADDSGLPNDRFFAVRPEGSVSTLKIQRTERGDSAVYLCASSLKSGRLANTGELFFGEGSRLTVL.

The chain carries TRBV5-5 and TRBJ2-4; TRBD1 matches 7 bases. After removal of 4 bases from V and 9 bases from J, the junction contained 13 bases not matched to a gene. This CDR3 has 15 amino acids. The germline V gene encodes CDR1 SGHKS and CDR2 YYEKEE (reference sequence). Written as DNA, the CDR3 is TGTGCCAGCAGCCCGAAGCCACAGGGGCTGGGCATTCAGTACTTC. Its translation: CASSPKPQGLGIQYF.

This sequence joins TRBV19 and TRBJ2-2; 7 bases fit TRBD1. Germline loops: CDR1 LNHDA, CDR2 SQIVND (reference sequence). Trimming took 4 bases from V and 3 from J; bases not matched to a gene: 11. CDR3 length: 17 residues. The CDR3 region is CASSSPGTARDTGELFF. The CDR3 nucleotides read TGTGCCAGTAGTAGCCCCGGGACAGCTAGGGACACCGGGGAGCTGTTTTTT.

The gene calls are TRBV11-2 and TRBJ2-3; 9 bases fit TRBD1. CDR1 is SGHAT and CDR2 is FQNNGV in the germline V gene. This CDR3 is built from 17 residues. V was clipped by 6 bases and J by 2 bases; unmatched bases: 12. The CDR3: CASSSRDRDVFTDTQYF. CDR3 in DNA: TGTGCCAGCAGTTCCCGGGACAGGGACGTCTTCACAGATACGCAGTATTTT.

This clone was found once. This sequence joins TRBV2 and TRBJ2-2, with D perhaps matching TRBD2 (6 bases). Germline V gene data show CDR1 as SNHLY and CDR2 as FYNNEI. V lost 2 bases and J lost 5, with 12 bases in between. CDR3 length: 15 residues. The CDR3: CASSESSGRTGELFF. CDR3 DNA sequence: TGTGCCAGCAGTGAATCGAGCGGGCGGACCGGGGAGCTGTTTTTT.

The V call is TRBV19, the J call TRBJ2-1; 10 positions match TRBD2. The CDR3 has 16 amino acids. V was clipped by 5 bases and J by 9 bases; unmatched bases: 13. CDR1 is LNHDA, CDR2 SQIVND, per germline (reference sequence). The CDR3 sequence is CASSSPSGRTRSEQFF. CDR3 sequence (DNA): TGTGCCAGTAGTTCACCTAGCGGGAGAACGCGTAGTGAGCAGTTCTTC.

The chain links TRBV6-2 or TRBV6-3 to TRBJ1-5; maybe TRBD1 (5 bases). This CDR3 is 14 amino acids long. V lost 2 bases to trimming and J lost 5 bases, with 10 bases between them. Germline assignment: CDR1 MNHEY and CDR2 SVGEGT. The DNA for the CDR3 is TGTGCCAGCAGTTACCGGGGGTCTTATCAGCCCCAGCATTTT. Protein product: CASSYRGSYQPQHF.

This clone showed up just once. V usage is TRBV15 and J usage is TRBJ2-5; the match to TRBD2 covers 10 bases. The CDR3 runs to 17 residues. Per the germline V gene, CDR1 is LNHNV and CDR2 is YYDKDF (reference sequence). Trimming at V came to 6 bases and at J to 2 bases, leaving 12 bases not matched to a gene. Here the CDR3 reads CATRIRGLAGVQETQYF. The CDR3, as DNA: TGTGCCACCAGGATTCGGGGGCTAGCGGGAGTACAAGAGACCCAGTACTTC.

This chain joins TRBV30 and TRBJ1-1; D remains unclear. The CDR3 loop spans 16 amino acids. CDR1 and CDR2 (germline): GTSNPN, SVGIG (reference sequence). Trimming removed 3 bases from V and 3 bases from J, with 20 bases in between. CDR3 in DNA: TGTGCCTGGAGGGGCCAAGGAATTCGCTTAGACACTGAAGCTTTCTTT. Translating it yields CAWRGQGIRLDTEAFF.

The gene calls are TRBV29-1 and TRBJ2-1; 12 bases are shared with TRBD2. Trimming took 5 bases from V and 6 from J; bases not matched to a gene: 5. Looked up from germline, CDR1 is SQVTM and CDR2 is ANQGSEA. The CDR3 contains 14 residues. CDR3 in amino acids: CSVSPSGRANEQFF. DNA for the CDR3: TGCAGCGTTTCCCCTAGCGGGAGGGCCAATGAGCAGTTCTTC.

This clone has only one observation. This chain links TRBV7-2 with TRBJ2-3; possible D gene TRBD2, 5 bases. V gave up 2 bases and J gave up 3 bases, with 12 bases separating them. This CDR3 is 15 amino acids long. Germline CDR1 reads SGHTA; CDR2 reads FQGNSA. Written as DNA, the CDR3 is TGTGCCAGCAGCTTATTATCGCTAGCAACAGATACGCAGTATTTT. Translated: CASSLLSLATDTQYF.

CDR3 sequence: CASSPTEGNTEAFF. For the CDR3, the DNA is TGTGCCAGCTCCCCGACAGAAGGGAACACTGAAGCTTTCTTT. V usage is TRBV18 and J usage is TRBJ1-1; tentatively, D is TRBD1 (5 bases). Germline values: CDR1 KGHSH, CDR2 LQKENI. V shed 6 bases and J shed 1 base, with 12 bases lying between them. CDR3 length equals 14 residues.

The chain uses TRBV24-1 and TRBJ2-2; 7 bases align to TRBD1. This CDR3 is 15 amino acids long. Germline assignment: CDR1 KGHDR and CDR2 SFDVKD. The trim removed 3 bases at V and 7 bases at J, leaving 7 bases unmatched. In nucleotides, the CDR3 is TGTGCCACCAGTGATCCAGCAGGGGGTGGCGGGGAGCTGTTTTTT. Translated: CATSDPAGGGGELFF.

The V and J genes are TRBV18 and TRBJ2-2, with D maybe TRBD1 (5 bases). Trimming cost V 5 bases and J 5 bases, with 9 bases left between them. Per the germline V gene, CDR1 is KGHSH and CDR2 is LQKENI. CDR3 length: 13 residues. In nucleotides, the CDR3 is TGTGCCAGCTCATCCCGACAGACCGGGGAGCTGTTTTTT. The encoded protein is CASSSRQTGELFF.

The chain carries TRBV13 and TRBJ2-3; D perhaps matches TRBD2 (5 bases). The CDR3 has 16 amino acids. Between the trimmed V and J ends, which lost 4 bases and 7 bases, there was a span of 21 bases. The germline gives CDR1 PRHDT, CDR2 FYEKMQ (reference sequence). CDR3 nucleotide sequence: TGTGCCAGCAGCTACTGGACCCTGAATCCGGGGTATACGCAGTATTTT. It is translated as CASSYWTLNPGYTQYF.

Only one count was recorded for this clone. This chain connects TRBV5-8 to TRBJ1-2, with D perhaps matching TRBD1 (5 bases). Germline CDR1 is SGHTS and CDR2 is YDEGEE. Trimming stripped 5 bases from V and 4 bases from J, with 15 bases between. This CDR3 contains 14 residues. The CDR3: CASRRDLLGYGYTF. The CDR3, as DNA: TGTGCCAGCAGGCGGGACCTACTCGGCTATGGCTACACCTTC.

V and J are TRBV3-1 (or the pseudogene TRBV3-2) and TRBJ2-5; 10 bases match TRBD2. The CDR3 spans 19 residues. Trimming at V came to 0 bases and at J to 5 bases, leaving 15 bases not matched to a gene. Germline CDR1 and CDR2: LGHDT and YNNKEL (reference sequence). CDR3 nucleotides: TGTGCCAGCAGCCAAGATTCCCACTTCAGCGGGAGGGCCGGCGAGACCCAGTACTTC. The encoded protein is CASSQDSHFSGRAGETQYF.

The V call is TRBV5-1, the J call TRBJ1-5, with unresolved D. Germline V gene sequence: CDR1 SGHRS, CDR2 YFSETQ. The CDR3 runs 16 residues. The V end lost 2 bases, the J end lost 1 base, and 13 bases lay between the germline ends. CDR3 sequence: CASSLSPLSSNQPQHF. As DNA, the CDR3 is TGCGCCAGCAGCTTATCTCCCTTATCCAGCAATCAGCCCCAGCATTTT.

The CDR3 nucleotides are TGTGCCAGCAGCTTGGCTAGCGGGAGGGCCTATGTAACCGGGGAGCTGTTTTTT. Translated, it gives CASSLASGRAYVTGELFF. This chain joins TRBV28 and TRBJ2-2; 12 nucleotides line up with TRBD2. The V segment lost 6 bases and the J segment 5 bases; nucleotides outside the gene matches: 13. This CDR3 has 18 residues. The germline CDR1 and CDR2 sequences are MDHEN and SYDVKM.

V is TRBV5-1 and J is TRBJ2-3, with a possible D match to TRBD2 (6 bases). Per germline, CDR1 SGHRS and CDR2 YFSETQ. V was cut by 4 bases and J by 0 bases, with 21 bases left in between. There are 18 residues in the CDR3. The CDR3 sequence: CASSASAGGGPSTDTQYF. As DNA, the CDR3 is TGCGCCAGCAGCGCATCCGCCGGGGGAGGCCCCAGCACAGATACGCAGTATTTT.

V is TRBV5-4 and J is TRBJ2-2, with 12 bases identical to TRBD2. The CDR3 runs 17 residues. The germline CDR1 and CDR2 sequences are SGHNT and YYREEE (reference sequence). V dropped 0 bases and J dropped 5; count of bases not matched to a gene: 5. The CDR3 sequence is CASSLGGGLAGTGELFF. CDR3 DNA sequence: TGTGCCAGCAGCTTGGGAGGCGGACTAGCGGGAACCGGGGAGCTGTTTTTT.

This clone has a handful of counts. The chain is built from TRBV10-2 and TRBJ1-6; D is unresolved. From germline, CDR1 is WSHSY and CDR2 SAAADI. The CDR3 runs to 14 residues. The V and J ends lost 4 bases and 10 bases respectively, with 14 bases between them. The CDR3 is CASSVNGENSPLHF. The CDR3 bases are TGCGCCAGCAGTGTGAATGGTGAGAACTCACCCCTCCACTTT.